This T cell receptor (beta chain) was retrieved from a study of blood T cell repertoires in COVID-19. On the study more broadly: The United States, Italy and Spain were the sources of the acute and convalescent COVID-19 samples. Sources were T cells, B-cell-depleted T cells, or PBMCs; the material itself was cDNA or gDNA.

Trimming took off 6 bases at V and 2 bases at J, with 10 bases between the two ends. The CDR3 sequence is 13 residues long. Germline V lookup: CDR1 LNHDA, CDR2 SQIVND (reference sequence). Under the authors' procedure: It was from reference gene primer amplification that nucleated cell counts were estimated. Assay: immunoSEQ multiplex PCR; the TCRdb copy retains only in-frame clones and omits some. V and J calls plus clone size are reproduced from that table; the DNA served to infer D and trimming. Among approximately 290,000 clones listed, around 90% were seen once. The sample was peripheral blood. The clonotype comes from a man younger than 35 with active or convalescent COVID-19. This chain connects TRBV19 to TRBJ1-1, with a possible D match to TRBD1 (5 bases). The CDR3 loop is CASRQALNTEAFF. In DNA form, the CDR3 reads TGTGCCAGTAGACAGGCCCTAAACACTGAAGCTTTCTTT.